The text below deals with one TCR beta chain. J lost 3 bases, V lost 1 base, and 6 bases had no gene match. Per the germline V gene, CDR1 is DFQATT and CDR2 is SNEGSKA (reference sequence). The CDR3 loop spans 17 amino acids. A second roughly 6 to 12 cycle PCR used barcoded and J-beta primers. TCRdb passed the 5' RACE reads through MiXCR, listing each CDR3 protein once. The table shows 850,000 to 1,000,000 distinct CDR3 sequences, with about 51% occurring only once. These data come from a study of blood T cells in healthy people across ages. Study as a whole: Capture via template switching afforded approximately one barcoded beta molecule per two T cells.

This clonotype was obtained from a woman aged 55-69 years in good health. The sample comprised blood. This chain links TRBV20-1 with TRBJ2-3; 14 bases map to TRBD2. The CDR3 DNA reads TGCAGTGCTAGAGGTCCGACTAGCGGGAGGGTTACAGATACGCAGTATTTT. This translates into CSARGPTSGRVTDTQYF.